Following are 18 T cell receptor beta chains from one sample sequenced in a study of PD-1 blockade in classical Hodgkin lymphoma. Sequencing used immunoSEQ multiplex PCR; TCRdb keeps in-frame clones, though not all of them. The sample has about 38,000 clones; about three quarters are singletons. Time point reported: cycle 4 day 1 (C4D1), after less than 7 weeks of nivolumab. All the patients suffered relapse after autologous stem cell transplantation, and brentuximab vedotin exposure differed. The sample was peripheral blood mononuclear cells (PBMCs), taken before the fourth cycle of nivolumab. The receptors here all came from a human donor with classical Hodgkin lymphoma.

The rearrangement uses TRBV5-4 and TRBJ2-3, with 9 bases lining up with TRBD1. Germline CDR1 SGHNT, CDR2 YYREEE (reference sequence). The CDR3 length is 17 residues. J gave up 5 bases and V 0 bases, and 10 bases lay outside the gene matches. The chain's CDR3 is CASSLGTGALGVDTQYF. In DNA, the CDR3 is TGTGCCAGCAGCTTGGGGACAGGGGCGCTAGGGGTAGATACGCAGTATTTT.

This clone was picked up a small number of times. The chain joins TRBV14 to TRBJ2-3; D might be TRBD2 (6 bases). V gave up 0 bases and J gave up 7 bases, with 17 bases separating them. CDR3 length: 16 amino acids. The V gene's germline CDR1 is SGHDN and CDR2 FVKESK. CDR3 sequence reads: CASSQEVRRGVYTQYF. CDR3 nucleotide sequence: TGTGCCAGCAGCCAAGAGGTGCGGCGGGGTGTTTATACGCAGTATTTT.

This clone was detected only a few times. The CDR3 loop is CASKGRGVSYNEQFF. As DNA, the CDR3 is TGTGCCAGCAAGGGTCGGGGGGTATCCTACAATGAGCAGTTCTTC. The rearrangement uses TRBV6-1 and TRBJ2-1; 7 nucleotides agree with TRBD2. Germline CDR1 is MNHNS and CDR2 is SASEGT. The CDR3 totals 15 residues. J gave up 1 base and V 7 bases, and 7 bases lay outside the gene matches.

This chain's CDR3 is CASSPLDRLEGAFF. DNA for the CDR3: TGTGCCAGCTCACCACTGGACAGGTTGGAAGGAGCTTTCTTT. This rearrangement joins TRBV18 to TRBJ1-1, with 7 bases matching TRBD1. J gave up 10 bases and V 1 base, and 9 bases lay outside the gene matches. Per germline, CDR1 KGHSH and CDR2 LQKENI. There are 14 residues in the CDR3. The full variable domain, completed using reference TRBV18 and TRBJ1-1, is NAGVMQNPRHLVRRRGQEARLRCSPMKGHSHVYWYRQLPEEGLKFMVYLQKENIIDESGMPKERFSAEFPKEGPSILRIQQVVRGDSAAYFCASSPLDRLEGAFFGQGTRLTVV.

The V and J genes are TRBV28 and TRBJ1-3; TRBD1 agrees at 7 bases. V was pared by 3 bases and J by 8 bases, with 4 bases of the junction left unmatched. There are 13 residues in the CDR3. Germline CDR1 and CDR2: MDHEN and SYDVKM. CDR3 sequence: CASSLYRGHTIYF. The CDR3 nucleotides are TGTGCCAGCAGTTTGTACAGGGGACACACCATATATTTT.

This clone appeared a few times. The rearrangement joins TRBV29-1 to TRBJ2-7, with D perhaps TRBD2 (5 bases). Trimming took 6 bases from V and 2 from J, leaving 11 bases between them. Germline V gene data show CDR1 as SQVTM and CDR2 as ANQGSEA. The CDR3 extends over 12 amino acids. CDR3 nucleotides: TGCAGCGTCCTGGGGAGCCCCTACGAGCAGTACTTC. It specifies CSVLGSPYEQYF.

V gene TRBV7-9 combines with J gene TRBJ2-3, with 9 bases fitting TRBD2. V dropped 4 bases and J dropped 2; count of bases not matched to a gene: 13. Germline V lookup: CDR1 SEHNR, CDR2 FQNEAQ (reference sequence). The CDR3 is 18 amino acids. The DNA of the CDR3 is TGTGCCAGCAGCTCCCGGCTAGCGGGGTGGGGGGACACAGATACGCAGTATTTT. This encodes CASSSRLAGWGDTDTQYF.

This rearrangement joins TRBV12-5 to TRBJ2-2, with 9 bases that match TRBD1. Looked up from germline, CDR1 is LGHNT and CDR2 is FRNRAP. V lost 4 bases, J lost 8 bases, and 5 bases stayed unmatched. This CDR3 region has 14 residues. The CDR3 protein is CASGSQGAGGELFF. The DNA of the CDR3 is TGTGCTAGTGGTTCACAGGGGGCCGGAGGGGAGCTGTTTTTT.

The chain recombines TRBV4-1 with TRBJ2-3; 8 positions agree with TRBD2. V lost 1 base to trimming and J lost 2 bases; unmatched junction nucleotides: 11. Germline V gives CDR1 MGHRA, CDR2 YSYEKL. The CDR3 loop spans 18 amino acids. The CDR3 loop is CASSQGKLAVLHTDTQYF. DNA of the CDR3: TGCGCCAGCAGCCAAGGTAAACTAGCGGTATTACACACAGATACGCAGTATTTT.

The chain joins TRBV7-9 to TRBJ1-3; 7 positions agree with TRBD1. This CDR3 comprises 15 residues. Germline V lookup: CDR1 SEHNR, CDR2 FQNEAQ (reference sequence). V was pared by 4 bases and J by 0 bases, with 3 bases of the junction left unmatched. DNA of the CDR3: TGTGCCAGCAGCTCGACAGGGAGCTCTGGAAACACCATATATTTT. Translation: CASSSTGSSGNTIYF. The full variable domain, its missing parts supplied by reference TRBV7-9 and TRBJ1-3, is DTGVSQNPRHKITKRGQNVTFRCDPISEHNRLYWYRQTLGQGPEFLTYFQNEAQLEKSRLLSDRFSAERPKGSFSTLEIQRTEQGDSAMYLCASSSTGSSGNTIYFGEGSWLTVV.

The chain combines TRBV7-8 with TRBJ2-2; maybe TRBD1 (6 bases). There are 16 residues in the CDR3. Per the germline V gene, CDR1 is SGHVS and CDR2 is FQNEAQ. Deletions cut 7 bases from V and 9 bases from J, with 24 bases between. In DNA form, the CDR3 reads TGTGCCAGCACCCTACCGGGACACAAAGGGGCACGGGAGCTGTTTTTT. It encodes CASTLPGHKGARELFF.

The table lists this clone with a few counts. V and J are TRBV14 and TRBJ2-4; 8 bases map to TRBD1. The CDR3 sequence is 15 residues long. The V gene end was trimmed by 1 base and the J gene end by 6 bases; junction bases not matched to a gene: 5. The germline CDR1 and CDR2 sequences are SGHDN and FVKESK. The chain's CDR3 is CASSQARTGINIQYF. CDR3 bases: TGTGCCAGCAGCCAAGCCCGGACAGGGATAAACATTCAGTACTTC.

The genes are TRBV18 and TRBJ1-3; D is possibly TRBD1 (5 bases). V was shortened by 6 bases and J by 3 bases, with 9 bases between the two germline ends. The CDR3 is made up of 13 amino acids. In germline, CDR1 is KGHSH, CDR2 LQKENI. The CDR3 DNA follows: TGTGCCAGCTCCAGGGATTTTGGAAACACCATATATTTT. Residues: CASSRDFGNTIYF.

CDR3 nucleotide sequence: TGCGCCAGCAGCAGCCAAGAGACCCAGTACTTC. Residues: CASSSQETQYF. The chain couples TRBV5-1 to TRBJ2-5; D gene uncertain. Germline V lookup: CDR1 SGHRS, CDR2 YFSETQ. The V end was cut by 4 bases, the J end by 1 base, with 2 bases between. CDR3 size: 11 residues.

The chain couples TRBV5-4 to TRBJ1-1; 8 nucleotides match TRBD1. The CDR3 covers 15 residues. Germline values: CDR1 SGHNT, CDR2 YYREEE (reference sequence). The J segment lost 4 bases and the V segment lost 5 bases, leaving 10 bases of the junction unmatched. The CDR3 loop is CASRNSGTGTTEAFF. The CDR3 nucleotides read TGTGCCAGCAGGAATTCCGGGACAGGCACCACTGAAGCTTTCTTT.

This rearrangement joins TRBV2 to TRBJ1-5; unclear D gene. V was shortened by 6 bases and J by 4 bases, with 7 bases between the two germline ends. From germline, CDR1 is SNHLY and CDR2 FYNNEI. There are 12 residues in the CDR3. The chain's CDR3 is CASRAPNQPQHF. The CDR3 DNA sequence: TGTGCCAGCAGGGCACCTAATCAGCCCCAGCATTTT. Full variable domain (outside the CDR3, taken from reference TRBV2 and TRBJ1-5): EPEVTQTPSHQVTQMGQEVILRCVPISNHLYFYWYRQILGQKVEFLVSFYNNEISEKSEIFDDQFSVERPDGSNFTLKIRSTKLEDSAMYFCASRAPNQPQHFGDGTRLSIL.

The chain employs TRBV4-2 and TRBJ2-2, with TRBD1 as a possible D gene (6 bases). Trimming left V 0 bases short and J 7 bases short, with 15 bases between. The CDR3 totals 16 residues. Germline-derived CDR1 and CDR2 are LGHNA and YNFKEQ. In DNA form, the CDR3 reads TGTGCCAGCAGCCAAGAGGGGGCTCGGCAAGGCGGGGAGCTGTTTTTT. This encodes CASSQEGARQGGELFF.

This chain's CDR3 is CASSQVEKLFF. In DNA, the CDR3 is TGCGCCAGCAGCCAAGTTGAAAAACTGTTTTTT. The rearrangement links TRBV4-3 to TRBJ1-4, with no clear D. Germline lookup yields CDR1 LGHNA and CDR2 YSLEER. The germline V and J ends were trimmed by 1 base and 7 bases, with 1 base remaining between them. The CDR3 is made up of 11 amino acids.